This T cell receptor (beta chain) stems from a study of regulatory T cells in long-lasting Graves disease. Deletions cut 7 bases from V and 14 bases from J, with 17 bases between. This CDR3 is 11 amino acids long. CDR1 and CDR2 from the germline V gene are SGHRS and YFSETQ. The time point here: newly diagnosed GD, antithyroid drugs for less than 3 months. TCR sequences were obtained from RNA taken from PBMCs. iRepertoire HTBI primers and Arm-PCR of CDR3 regions built TCR beta libraries. In TCRdb, the multiplex PCR reads were re-called with MiXCR into one record per CDR3 protein. The sample holds 420,000 or so distinct CDR3 sequences, around 17% seen once. This sample was also put to use in a study of T cells in Graves' hyperthyroidism and ophthalmopathy. Per that paper: Orbital computed tomography and thyroid ultrasound, together with serum TRAb and thyroxine and clinical symptoms, were used for diagnoses. In the first-round RT-PCR of the TCR CDR3, the HTBI primer set was used.

This specimen was peripheral blood mononuclear cells (PBMCs), taken at new diagnosis, from a patient treated with antithyroid drugs. This chain links TRBV5-1 with TRBJ2-3, with a weak D call TRBD2 (6 bases). The source is a woman between 18 and 29 years old with Graves disease. The CDR3 DNA is TGCGCCAGCGGAAGGGACTCAGCAAGGTATTTT. It translates to CASGRDSARYF.